Listed below are T cell receptor beta chains from one sample, sequenced in a study of cytomegalovirus exposure and HLA in healthy donors. TCRdb keeps only in-frame clones here, not all; method: immunoSEQ multiplex PCR. The listing contains about 190,000 clones. The sequencing sample was made of PBMCs. The origin of the receptors is a man between 25 and 39 years old in good health and CMV-seronegative. The CDR3 runs from the conserved cysteine through the conserved F or W. Fields, in order: V gene, D gene, J gene, CDR3 DNA, CDR3 protein. A D gene is named only where the DNA matches it firmly.

>TRBV5-1|TRBD2|TRBJ2-5
TGCGCCAGCAGGGGACTAGCGGGAGGAATCCCAGAGACCCAGTACTTC
CASRGLAGGIPETQYF
>TRBV10-3|TRBD1|TRBJ2-2
TGTGCCACCAGCCGGGACAGGGGTGACACCGGGGAGCTGTTTTTT
CATSRDRGDTGELFF
>TRBV11-3|.|TRBJ2-1
TGTGCCAGCAGCTTCTTTACAGGGCCTCTGGCGGTCGAGCAGTTCTTC
CASSFFTGPLAVEQFF
>TRBV9|.|TRBJ1-2
TGTGCCAGCAGCGTAGGAGGGAACTATGGCTACACCTTC
CASSVGGNYGYTF
>TRBV7-9|.|TRBJ1-5
TGTGCCAGCAGCCCTCGGGGGGGGGCCGGTCAGCCCCAGCATTTT
CASSPRGGAGQPQHF
>TRBV5-1|.|TRBJ1-1
TGCGCCAGCAGCTCTGGAGGTTGGAGCACTGAAGCTTTCTTT
CASSSGGWSTEAFF
>TRBV5-1|TRBD1|TRBJ2-1
TGCGCCAGCAGCCAGGGACAGGGGGATGAGCAGTTCTTC
CASSQGQGDEQFF
>TRBV28|.|TRBJ2-6
TGTGCCAGCAGGCTTAGGGGGAGCTCTGGGGCCAACGTCCTGACTTTC
CASRLRGSSGANVLTF
>TRBV5-1|TRBD1|TRBJ2-7
TGCGCCAGCAGCTTGACGCCAGGGGGCGAAGACGAGCAGTACTTC
CASSLTPGGEDEQYF
>TRBV4-1|TRBD1|TRBJ1-2
TGCGCCAGCAGCCAAGAGGCCCTTCGACAGGGCAGAAATGGCTACACCTTC
CASSQEALRQGRNGYTF
>TRBV11-2|.|TRBJ1-1
TGTGCCAGCAGGGCCGCGGGGGGGAGGAACACTGAAGCTTTCTTT
CASRAAGGRNTEAFF
>TRBV5-1|TRBD2|TRBJ2-7
TGCGCCAGCAGCGGGGCGGGGGGTACCTACGAGCAGTACTTC
CASSGAGGTYEQYF
>TRBV28|TRBD2|TRBJ2-7
TGTGCCAGCACCCACGAGGGGGGACTAGCCAAGGGGGAGCAGTACTTC
CASTHEGGLAKGEQYF
>TRBV19|TRBD1|TRBJ2-1
TGTGCCAGTACCATGGGGGACAGGGGCAACAATGAGCAGTTCTTC
CASTMGDRGNNEQFF
>TRBV2|.|TRBJ2-2
TGTGCCAGCAGCGCCGGATCCAGAGGAAACAAGCTGTTTTTT
CASSAGSRGNKLFF
>TRBV19|.|TRBJ2-3
TGTGCCAGTAGTGTCTCGCGGGTTAGCACAGATACGCAGTATTTT
CASSVSRVSTDTQYF
>TRBV28|TRBD2|TRBJ2-7
TGTGCCAGCAGTCCGCTTCTAGCGGGAGTATTCGACGAGCAGTACTTC
CASSPLLAGVFDEQYF
>TRBV27|.|TRBJ1-6
TGTGCCAGCAGATCGGATAATTCACCCCTCCACTTT
CASRSDNSPLHF
>TRBV7-8|TRBD2|TRBJ2-1
TGTGCCAGCAGCTTATTCAGCGGGGGGTCATACAATGAGCAGTTCTTC
CASSLFSGGSYNEQFF
>TRBV6-5|TRBD1|TRBJ1-5
TGTGCCAGCAGAAGGACAGGGGGCCTTCAGCCCCAGCATTTT
CASRRTGGLQPQHF
>TRBV9|TRBD2|TRBJ2-2
TGTGCCAGCAGCAAGGGACTAGCTGTCGGGGAGCTGTTTTTT
CASSKGLAVGELFF
>TRBV7-9|TRBD1|TRBJ2-5
TGTGCCAGCAGCCCAACAGGGGGCAGGGAGACCCAGTACTTC
CASSPTGGRETQYF
>TRBV5-4|TRBD2|TRBJ2-1
TGTGCCAGCAGCTTGGCCGTTATAGCGGGAGGGCCCTACAATGAGCAGTTCTTC
CASSLAVIAGGPYNEQFF
>TRBV5-5|.|TRBJ2-1
TGTGCCAGCAGCTTAAGAGCGGTCCCCGTTGGGGTCAATGAGCAGTTCTTC
CASSLRAVPVGVNEQFF
>TRBV2|TRBD1|TRBJ1-5
TGTGCCAGCAGTGGTGGACAGGGAGGCCAGCCCCAGCATTTT
CASSGGQGGQPQHF
>TRBV5-1|TRBD1|TRBJ1-4
TGCGCCAGCAGCCGACCCGAGACAGGGTCGGGTGAAAAACTGTTTTTT
CASSRPETGSGEKLFF
>TRBV5-6|TRBD1|TRBJ1-2
TGTGCCAGCAGTCCAACAGGGGAGCATGGCTACACCTTC
CASSPTGEHGYTF
>TRBV27|.|TRBJ2-3
TGTGCCAGCAGTTTATCTCCCTTGGATACGCAGTATTTT
CASSLSPLDTQYF
>TRBV28|.|TRBJ2-7
TGTGCCAGCAGTCCGGCGATGGGGAGGTCCTACGAGCAGTACTTC
CASSPAMGRSYEQYF
>TRBV30|TRBD2|TRBJ2-2
TGTGCCTGGGCTGCCCCTGGGACTAGCGGACAATCGGGAGTGTTTTTT
CAWAAPGTSGQSGVFF
>TRBV27|.|TRBJ1-2
TGTGCCAGCAGTTTCATTGGGGGCGATTATGGCTACACCTTC
CASSFIGGDYGYTF
>TRBV19|.|TRBJ1-5
TGTGCCAGTACCGCCCCGGTAACTTATAGCAATCAGCCCCAGCATTTT
CASTAPVTYSNQPQHF